A selection of T cell receptor beta chains follows, all from one sample in a study of blood T cell repertoires in COVID-19. The method was immunoSEQ multiplex PCR; TCRdb's version includes in-frame clones alone and lacks a portion of them. The sample has around 240,000 clones, around 88% seen once. Sequencing was carried out using peripheral blood. The receptors originated from a woman aged 30 to 39 who had recovered from COVID-19. Each CDR3 is given with its conserved first and last residue. The D gene is left open where the match is weak. The listing skips clone size in some rows; elsewhere it reads once, few, many or a size class.

D gene: TRBD2; J gene: TRBJ2-5; clone size: NA; V gene: TRBV28; CDR3 protein: CASSFPSGQETQYF; CDR3 DNA: TGTGCCAGCAGTTTTCCTAGCGGTCAAGAGACCCAGTACTTC
D gene: TRBD1; J gene: TRBJ1-1; clone size: NA; V gene: TRBV3-1/TRBV3-2; CDR3 protein: CASSQGRGWTEAFF; CDR3 DNA: TGTGCCAGCAGCCAAGGCAGGGGGTGGACTGAAGCTTTCTTT
D gene: TRBD1; J gene: TRBJ2-2; clone size: NA; V gene: TRBV24-1; CDR3 protein: CATSDHRTGRDGELFF; CDR3 DNA: TGTGCCACCAGTGACCATCGGACAGGGCGCGACGGGGAGCTGTTTTTT
D gene: NA; J gene: TRBJ2-5; clone size: NA; V gene: TRBV3-1/TRBV3-2; CDR3 protein: CASSQGGGAETQYF; CDR3 DNA: TGTGCCAGCAGCCAAGGAGGGGGGGCTGAGACCCAGTACTTC
D gene: TRBD1; J gene: TRBJ1-6; clone size: NA; V gene: TRBV27; CDR3 protein: CASSSYPGGTVPLHF; CDR3 DNA: TGTGCCAGCAGTAGCTATCCGGGGGGGACAGTACCCCTCCACTTT
D gene: NA; J gene: TRBJ1-2; clone size: few; V gene: TRBV30; CDR3 protein: CAWRGSVYGYTF; CDR3 DNA: TGTGCCTGGAGGGGCTCAGTTTATGGCTACACCTTC
D gene: NA; J gene: TRBJ1-2; clone size: NA; V gene: TRBV4-1; CDR3 protein: CASSQEGTLYGYTF; CDR3 DNA: TGCGCCAGCAGCCAAGAGGGGACACTCTATGGCTACACCTTC
D gene: NA; J gene: TRBJ1-6; clone size: few; V gene: TRBV4-1; CDR3 protein: CASSQGTELNSPLHF; CDR3 DNA: TGCGCCAGCAGCCAAGGGACTGAACTCAATTCACCCCTCCACTTT
D gene: NA; J gene: TRBJ1-1; clone size: NA; V gene: TRBV6-1; CDR3 protein: CASSDRAYHF; CDR3 DNA: TGTGCCAGCAGTGACAGGGCATACCACTTT
D gene: NA; J gene: TRBJ1-6; clone size: NA; V gene: TRBV10-3; CDR3 protein: CAISESKDRKNSPLHF; CDR3 DNA: TGTGCCATCAGTGAGTCGAAGGACAGAAAAAATTCACCCCTCCACTTT
D gene: NA; J gene: TRBJ1-5; clone size: NA; V gene: TRBV21-1; CDR3 protein: CASSKARSYSNQPQHF; CDR3 DNA: TGTGCCAGCAGCAAAGCGAGGTCATATAGCAATCAGCCCCAGCATTTT
D gene: NA; J gene: TRBJ1-4; clone size: NA; V gene: TRBV28; CDR3 protein: CASSSPPSGEREKLFF; CDR3 DNA: TGTGCCAGCAGTTCCCCCCCGTCCGGCGAGAGGGAAAAACTGTTTTTT
D gene: NA; J gene: TRBJ1-2; clone size: NA; V gene: TRBV4-2; CDR3 protein: CASTQDMGLGGYTF; CDR3 DNA: TGTGCCAGCACCCAAGATATGGGGCTGGGCGGCTACACCTTC
D gene: NA; J gene: TRBJ2-1; clone size: NA; V gene: TRBV7-2; CDR3 protein: CASSLLPRDNEQFF; CDR3 DNA: TGTGCCAGCAGCCTCCTACCCCGCGATAATGAGCAGTTCTTC
D gene: TRBD2; J gene: TRBJ2-7; clone size: NA; V gene: TRBV7-9; CDR3 protein: CASSLNLAGGDEQYF; CDR3 DNA: TGTGCCAGCAGCTTAAATCTAGCGGGGGGTGACGAGCAGTACTTC
D gene: TRBD1; J gene: TRBJ1-2; clone size: once; V gene: TRBV11-2; CDR3 protein: CASSSVGGQFYGYTF; CDR3 DNA: TGTGCCAGCAGCTCGGTGGGGGGACAGTTCTATGGCTACACCTTC
D gene: TRBD1; J gene: TRBJ1-5; clone size: NA; V gene: TRBV6-1; CDR3 protein: CASSENRGRNQPQHF; CDR3 DNA: TGTGCCAGCAGTGAGAACAGGGGGAGGAATCAGCCCCAGCATTTT
D gene: NA; J gene: TRBJ2-7; clone size: NA; V gene: TRBV12-5; CDR3 protein: CASGEAAIYEQYF; CDR3 DNA: TGTGCTAGTGGTGAGGCAGCCATCTACGAGCAGTACTTC
D gene: TRBD1; J gene: TRBJ1-2; clone size: NA; V gene: TRBV12-3/TRBV12-4; CDR3 protein: CASRLGTDYTF; CDR3 DNA: TGTGCCAGCAGACTGGGGACAGACTACACCTTC
D gene: TRBD1; J gene: TRBJ2-1; clone size: once; V gene: TRBV18; CDR3 protein: CASSPGQVDYNEQFF; CDR3 DNA: TGTGCCAGCTCTCCGGGACAGGTTGACTACAATGAGCAGTTCTTC
D gene: NA; J gene: TRBJ2-2; clone size: NA; V gene: TRBV6-6; CDR3 protein: CASSSSGHTGELFF; CDR3 DNA: TGTGCCAGCAGTTCAAGCGGTCACACCGGGGAGCTGTTTTTT
D gene: TRBD2; J gene: TRBJ2-3; clone size: few; V gene: TRBV4-3; CDR3 protein: CASSQGLAGSLADTQYF; CDR3 DNA: TGCGCCAGCAGCCAAGGACTAGCGGGGAGTCTCGCAGATACGCAGTATTTT
D gene: NA; J gene: TRBJ1-1; clone size: NA; V gene: TRBV6-2/TRBV6-3; CDR3 protein: CASSYPRRGVNTEAFF; CDR3 DNA: TGTGCCAGCAGTTATCCAAGAAGGGGTGTAAACACTGAAGCTTTCTTT
D gene: NA; J gene: TRBJ2-1; clone size: NA; V gene: TRBV4-3; CDR3 protein: CASSQVTSSYNEQFF; CDR3 DNA: TGCGCCAGCAGCCAAGTTACCAGCTCCTACAATGAGCAGTTCTTC
D gene: NA; J gene: TRBJ2-7; clone size: NA; V gene: TRBV12-3/TRBV12-4; CDR3 protein: CASSPGTTYEQYF; CDR3 DNA: TGTGCCAGCAGCCCAGGGACAACCTACGAGCAGTACTTC
D gene: NA; J gene: TRBJ2-5; clone size: NA; V gene: TRBV12-5; CDR3 protein: CASGLLPAEGETQYF; CDR3 DNA: TGTGCTAGTGGTTTGTTGCCAGCGGAGGGAGAGACCCAGTACTTC
D gene: NA; J gene: TRBJ2-3; clone size: NA; V gene: TRBV5-4; CDR3 protein: CASSLGGAVSTDTQYF; CDR3 DNA: TGTGCCAGCAGCTTGGGGGGCGCAGTAAGCACAGATACGCAGTATTTT
D gene: TRBD1; J gene: TRBJ1-5; clone size: many; V gene: TRBV5-5; CDR3 protein: CASSPLPGTGFEQPQHF; CDR3 DNA: TGTGCCAGCAGCCCCCTACCCGGGACAGGGTTTGAACAGCCCCAGCATTTT
D gene: TRBD1; J gene: TRBJ1-4; clone size: NA; V gene: TRBV20-1; CDR3 protein: CSASPSQGAREKLFF; CDR3 DNA: TGCAGTGCTAGTCCCTCCCAGGGGGCTAGGGAAAAACTGTTTTTT
D gene: NA; J gene: TRBJ1-4; clone size: NA; V gene: TRBV6-5; CDR3 protein: CASSYSTREKLFF; CDR3 DNA: TGTGCCAGCAGTTACTCGACCAGGGAAAAACTGTTTTTT
D gene: TRBD1; J gene: TRBJ2-7; clone size: once; V gene: TRBV10-3; CDR3 protein: CAISEPGTGGGYEQYF; CDR3 DNA: TGTGCCATCAGTGAACCGGGGACAGGGGGCGGCTACGAGCAGTACTTC
D gene: TRBD1; J gene: TRBJ2-5; clone size: NA; V gene: TRBV2; CDR3 protein: CASSGERDSRLETQYF; CDR3 DNA: TGTGCCAGCAGTGGAGAGAGGGACAGTCGTTTGGAGACCCAGTACTTC
D gene: TRBD1; J gene: TRBJ2-7; clone size: few; V gene: TRBV6-5; CDR3 protein: CASTGTGGYEQYF; CDR3 DNA: TGTGCCAGCACAGGGACAGGGGGCTACGAGCAGTACTTC
D gene: NA; J gene: TRBJ1-2; clone size: NA; V gene: TRBV5-4; CDR3 protein: CASSLGLDYGYTF; CDR3 DNA: TGTGCCAGCAGCTTGGGACTGGATTATGGCTACACCTTC
D gene: NA; J gene: TRBJ2-7; clone size: once; V gene: TRBV6-2/TRBV6-3; CDR3 protein: CASSYSSTGVEGYEQYF; CDR3 DNA: TGTGCCAGCAGTTACTCATCTACTGGGGTGGAGGGGTACGAGCAGTACTTC
D gene: TRBD1; J gene: TRBJ2-7; clone size: NA; V gene: TRBV6-5; CDR3 protein: CASSSPTTGVSYEQYF; CDR3 DNA: TGTGCCAGCAGTTCCCCTACTACAGGGGTGTCCTACGAGCAGTACTTC
D gene: NA; J gene: TRBJ2-7; clone size: NA; V gene: TRBV2; CDR3 protein: CASSEAPGSYEQYF; CDR3 DNA: TGTGCCAGCAGTGAAGCACCGGGTTCCTACGAGCAGTACTTC